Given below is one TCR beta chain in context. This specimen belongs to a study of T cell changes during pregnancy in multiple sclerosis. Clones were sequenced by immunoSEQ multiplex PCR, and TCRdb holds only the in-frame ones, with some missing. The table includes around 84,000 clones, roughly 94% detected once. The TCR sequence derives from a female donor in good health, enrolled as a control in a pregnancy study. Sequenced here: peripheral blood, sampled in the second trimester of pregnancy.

Written as DNA, the CDR3 is TGTGCCAGCAGCCAGACGGGTGGGGGCGAGACCCAGTACTTC. Its protein is CASSQTGGGETQYF. The rearrangement uses TRBV7-2 and TRBJ2-5, with D tentatively TRBD1 (6 bases). The V gene lost 5 bases and the J gene lost 5 bases, with 15 bases spanning the gap. The germline gives CDR1 SGHTA, CDR2 FQGNSA. This CDR3 is 14 amino acids long.